This record covers a single TCR beta chain. This specimen comes from a study of vaccination and CD4 T cells after COVID-19. For the study at large: The makeup of the convalescents was six males and four females, two of them Hispanic.

TCRdb re-derived calls from the PCR reads in MiXCR, one entry per CDR3 protein. The sample has about 15,000 distinct CDR3 sequences, roughly 71% seen once. The CDR3 runs to 15 residues. Trimming at V came to 3 bases and at J to 4 bases, leaving 8 bases not matched to a gene. Germline CDR1 reads SGHTA; CDR2 reads FQGNSA. The chain is built from TRBV7-2 and TRBJ2-5; 7 positions match TRBD1. This clonotype originated in a human donor who had recovered from COVID-19. The source material was CD4+ T cells from blood, sampled after SARS-CoV-2 vaccination. CDR3 amino acids: CASSFDPGQVETQYF. The CDR3 nucleotides are TGTGCCAGCAGCTTCGACCCTGGACAGGTAGAGACCCAGTACTTC.